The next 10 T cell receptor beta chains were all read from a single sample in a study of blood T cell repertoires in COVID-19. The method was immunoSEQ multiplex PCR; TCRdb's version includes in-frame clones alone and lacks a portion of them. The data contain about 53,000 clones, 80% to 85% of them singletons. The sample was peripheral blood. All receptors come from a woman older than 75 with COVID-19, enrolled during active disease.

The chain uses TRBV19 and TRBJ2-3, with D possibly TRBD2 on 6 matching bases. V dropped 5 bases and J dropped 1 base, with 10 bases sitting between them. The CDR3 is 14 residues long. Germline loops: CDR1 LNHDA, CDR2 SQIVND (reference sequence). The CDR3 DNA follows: TGTGCCAGTAGTCTAGGGGAGGGCACAGATACGCAGTATTTT. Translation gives CASSLGEGTDTQYF.

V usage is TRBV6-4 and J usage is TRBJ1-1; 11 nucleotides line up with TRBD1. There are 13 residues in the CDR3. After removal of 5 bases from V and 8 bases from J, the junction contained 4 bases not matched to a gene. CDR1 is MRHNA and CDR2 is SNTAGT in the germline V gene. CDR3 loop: CASSSDRGLEAFF. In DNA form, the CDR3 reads TGTGCCAGCAGTTCGGACAGGGGGCTAGAAGCTTTCTTT.

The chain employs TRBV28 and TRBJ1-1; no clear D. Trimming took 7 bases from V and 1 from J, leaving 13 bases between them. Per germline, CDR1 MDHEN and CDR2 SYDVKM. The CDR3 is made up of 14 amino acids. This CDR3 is CASTPSARNTEAFF. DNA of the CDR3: TGTGCCAGCACCCCCTCCGCGAGGAACACTGAAGCTTTCTTT.

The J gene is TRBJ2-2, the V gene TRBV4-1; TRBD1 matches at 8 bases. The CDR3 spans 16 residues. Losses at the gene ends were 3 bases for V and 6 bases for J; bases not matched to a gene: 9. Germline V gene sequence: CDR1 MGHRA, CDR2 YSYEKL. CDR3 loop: CASSQPYRGRSGELFF. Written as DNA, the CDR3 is TGCGCCAGCAGCCAGCCTTACAGGGGGAGGTCCGGGGAGCTGTTTTTT.

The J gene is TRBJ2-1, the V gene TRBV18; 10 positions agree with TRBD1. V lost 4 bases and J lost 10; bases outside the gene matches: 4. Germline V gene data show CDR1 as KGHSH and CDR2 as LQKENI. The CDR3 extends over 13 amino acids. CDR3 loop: CASSRQGAREQFF. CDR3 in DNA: TGTGCCAGCTCACGACAGGGGGCAAGGGAGCAGTTCTTC. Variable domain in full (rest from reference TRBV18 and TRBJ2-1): NAGVMQNPRHLVRRRGQEARLRCSPMKGHSHVYWYRQLPEEGLKFMVYLQKENIIDESGMPKERFSAEFPKEGPSILRIQQVVRGDSAAYFCASSRQGAREQFFGPGTRLTVL.

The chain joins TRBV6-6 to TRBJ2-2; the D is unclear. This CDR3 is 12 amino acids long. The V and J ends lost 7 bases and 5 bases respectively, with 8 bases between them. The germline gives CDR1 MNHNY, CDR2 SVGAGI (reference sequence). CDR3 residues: CASTTHTGELFF. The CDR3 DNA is TGTGCCAGCACAACACATACCGGGGAGCTGTTTTTT.

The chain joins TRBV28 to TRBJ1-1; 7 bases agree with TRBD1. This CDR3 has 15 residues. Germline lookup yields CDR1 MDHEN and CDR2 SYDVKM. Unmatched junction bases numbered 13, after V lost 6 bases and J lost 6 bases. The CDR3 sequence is CASRGATGKASEAFF. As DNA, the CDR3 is TGTGCCAGCAGGGGAGCGACAGGGAAGGCATCTGAAGCTTTCTTT.

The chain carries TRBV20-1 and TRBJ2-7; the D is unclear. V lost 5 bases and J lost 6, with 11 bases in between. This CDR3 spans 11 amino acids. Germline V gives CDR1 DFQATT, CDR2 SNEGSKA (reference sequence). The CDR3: CSAPYASEQYF. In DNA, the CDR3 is TGCAGTGCTCCCTACGCGTCCGAGCAGTACTTC.

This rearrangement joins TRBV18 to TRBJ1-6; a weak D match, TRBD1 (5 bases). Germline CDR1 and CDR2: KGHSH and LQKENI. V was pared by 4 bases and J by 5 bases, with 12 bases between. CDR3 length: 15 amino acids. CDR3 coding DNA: TGTGCCAGCTCACAGGGACTCCTAAATAATTCACCCCTCCACTTT. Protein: CASSQGLLNNSPLHF.

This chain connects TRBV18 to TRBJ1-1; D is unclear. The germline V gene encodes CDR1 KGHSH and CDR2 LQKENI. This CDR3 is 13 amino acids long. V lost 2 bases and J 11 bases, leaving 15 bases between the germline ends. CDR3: CASSPRQREVAFF. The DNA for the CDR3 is TGTGCCAGCTCACCAAGGCAGCGCGAGGTTGCTTTCTTT. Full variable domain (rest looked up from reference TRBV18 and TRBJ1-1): NAGVMQNPRHLVRRRGQEARLRCSPMKGHSHVYWYRQLPEEGLKFMVYLQKENIIDESGMPKERFSAEFPKEGPSILRIQQVVRGDSAAYFCASSPRQREVAFFGQGTRLTVV.